Following are 16 T cell receptor beta chains from one sample sequenced in a study of T cell repertoires in cytomegalovirus infection. TCRdb recomputed calls from the reads with MiXCR, one row per CDR3 protein. The sample contains roughly 230,000 distinct CDR3 sequences, roughly 20% of which appear only once. Sequencing was carried out using CD8+ T cells from PBMCs. The receptors here all came from a human donor in good health (CMV status not recorded). Some clones in this sample may be carry-over from other donors' samples.

This chain joins TRBV5-6 and TRBJ2-5, with TRBD1 identical over 7 bases. V shed 4 bases, J shed 4 bases, and the junction held 10 bases outside the gene matches. The CDR3 has 15 amino acids. In germline, CDR1 is SGHDT, CDR2 YYEEEE. The CDR3 here is CASSLQGFGGETQYF. DNA for the CDR3: TGTGCCAGCAGCCTACAGGGGTTTGGAGGAGAGACCCAGTACTTC.

This clonotype appeared many times. The chain links TRBV7-2 to TRBJ2-3; no reliable D call. The CDR3 has 16 residues. Germline CDR1 reads SGHTA; CDR2 reads FQGNSA. V was pared by 1 base and J by 2 bases, with 13 bases between. CDR3 region: CASSLERAVPTDTQYF. The CDR3 region has the DNA TGTGCCAGCAGCTTAGAAAGGGCGGTTCCCACAGATACGCAGTATTTT.

There are a few counts of this clonotype. The rearrangement joins TRBV29-1 to TRBJ2-7; TRBD1 might be the D (6 bases). Germline CDR1 is SQVTM and CDR2 is ANQGSEA. V dropped 4 bases and J dropped 5 bases, with 9 bases sitting between them. The length of the CDR3 is 11 residues. CDR3 protein: CSVVRGHEQYF. Written as DNA, the CDR3 is TGCAGCGTTGTCAGGGGCCACGAGCAGTACTTC.

This clonotype turned up a few times. Here the CDR3 reads CASSPGTTPNQPQHF. The CDR3 nucleotides read TGTGCCAGCAGCCCAGGGACGACTCCGAATCAGCCCCAGCATTTT. The chain couples TRBV5-5 to TRBJ1-5; perhaps TRBD1 as D (5 bases). The CDR3 contains 15 residues. Germline assignment: CDR1 SGHKS and CDR2 YYEKEE (reference sequence). V dropped 4 bases and J dropped 4 bases, with 15 bases sitting between them.

This clonotype turned up a few times. The chain uses TRBV15 and TRBJ2-7; 10 bases align to TRBD1. Germline V gene data show CDR1 as LNHNV and CDR2 as YYDKDF (reference sequence). The length of the CDR3 is 14 residues. V lost 4 bases to trimming and J lost 2 bases; unmatched junction nucleotides: 2. CDR3 bases: TGTGCCACCAGCATCGGACAGGGGGCCTACGAGCAGTACTTC. It yields the protein CATSIGQGAYEQYF.

The chain couples TRBV7-9 to TRBJ2-3; 12 bases match TRBD2. This CDR3 is built from 19 residues. V lost 3 bases to trimming and J lost 0 bases; unmatched junction nucleotides: 10. Germline loops: CDR1 SEHNR, CDR2 FQNEAQ (reference sequence). The CDR3 region has the DNA TGTGCCAGCAGCTTCGCCTCCGGACTAGCGGGGACTAGCACAGATACGCAGTATTTT. Translated: CASSFASGLAGTSTDTQYF.

On this clonotype: Just one base apart from a much larger clone, this may be a read error. The chain couples TRBV4-1 to TRBJ2-1; D gene unclear. The CDR3 totals 14 residues. V was shortened by 0 bases and J by 8 bases, with 11 bases between the two germline ends. Germline V gene lookup returns CDR1 MGHRA and CDR2 YSYEKL. The DNA of the CDR3 is TGCGCCAGCAGCCAAGATCGTGGGTACGATGAGCAGTTCTTC. Translation: CASSQDRGYDEQFF.

This clonotype was recorded once. The junction departs from germline at one end; a sequencing error may be responsible. The CDR3 coding sequence is TGTGCCAGCAGCCCGAGCGGGGCCAGCTCCTACGTGCAGTACTTC. Its translation: CASSPSGASSYVQYF. V and J are TRBV7-9 and TRBJ2-7, with 7 bases fitting TRBD2. Per the germline V gene, CDR1 is SEHNR and CDR2 is FQNEAQ (reference sequence). The CDR3 runs 15 residues.

There are many counts of this clonotype. The chain has TRBV7-6 and TRBJ2-7; TRBD2 matches 8 bases. The germline V gene has CDR1 SGHVS and CDR2 FNYEAQ. This CDR3 is built from 15 residues. Trimming took 3 bases from V and 3 from J; bases not matched to a gene: 7. CDR3 sequence: CASSFGGGLGYEQYF. CDR3 sequence (DNA): TGTGCCAGCAGCTTCGGCGGGGGGCTCGGCTACGAGCAGTACTTC.

This clonotype has just a few counts. This sequence joins TRBV2 and TRBJ2-7, with D perhaps matching TRBD1 (6 bases). The germline gives CDR1 SNHLY, CDR2 FYNNEI. This CDR3 comprises 12 residues. V gave up 1 base and J gave up 7 bases, with 8 bases separating them. DNA of the CDR3: TGTGCCAGCAGTGAAGGGACAGCTGAGCAGTACTTC. It encodes CASSEGTAEQYF.

As regards this clonotype: One base away lies a much larger clone, so this may be a sequencing read error. V gene TRBV7-2 combines with J gene TRBJ2-3; 10 bases match TRBD2. This CDR3 has 16 residues. Germline V lookup: CDR1 SGHTA, CDR2 FQGNSA. Here the CDR3 DNA reads TGTGACAGCAGCCTTTTAGCGGGGGGCCACACAGATACGCAGTATTTT. Protein sequence: CDSSLLAGGHTDTQYF. Based on the CDR3 plus reference TRBV7-2 and TRBJ2-3, the full variable domain is GAGVSQSPSNKVTEKGKDVELRCDPISGHTALYWYRQSLGQGLEFLIYFQGNSAPDKSGLPSDRFSAERTGGSVSTLTIQRTQQEDSAVYLCDSSLLAGGHTDTQYFGPGTRLTVL.

The chain links TRBV5-1 to TRBJ2-7, with D hard to call. CDR1 is SGHRS and CDR2 is YFSETQ in the germline V gene. This CDR3 comprises 14 residues. V shed 5 bases and J shed 1 base, with 13 bases lying between them. The CDR3 DNA follows: TGCGCCAGCAGGTCCCAGTTCGGTTCCTACGAGCAGTACTTC. Translation gives CASRSQFGSYEQYF.

This rearrangement joins TRBV29-1 to TRBJ2-1; D is perhaps TRBD2 (6 bases). V lost 3 bases, J lost 5 bases, and 17 bases lay in between. The CDR3 length is 15 residues. In germline, CDR1 is SQVTM, CDR2 ANQGSEA. The CDR3 loop is CSVERGLSNHNEQFF. The CDR3 DNA is TGCAGCGTTGAGAGGGGACTCTCCAACCACAATGAGCAGTTCTTC.

The chain couples TRBV6-5 to TRBJ2-7; D unresolved. Trimming shortened V by 6 bases and J by 1 base, and 7 bases separated the two germline ends. This CDR3 is built from 12 residues. The germline V gene has CDR1 MNHEY and CDR2 SVGAGI. The CDR3 reads CASRGVSYEQYF. The DNA for the CDR3 is TGTGCCAGCAGGGGTGTATCCTACGAGCAGTACTTC.

This clonotype was found many times. Germline and junction disagree at one end, which may indicate a read error. The chain combines TRBV28 with TRBJ2-3; D remains ambiguous. This CDR3 has 13 residues. Germline V lookup: CDR1 MDHEN, CDR2 SYDVKM. The CDR3 DNA follows: TGTGCCAGCAGTTCCCCTGACACATATACGCAGTATTTT. It encodes CASSSPDTYTQYF.

The CDR3 sequence: CASSPGAGGTEAFF. The CDR3 DNA is TGTGCCAGCAGCCCGGGGGCTGGGGGCACTGAAGCTTTCTTT. This chain joins TRBV7-2 and TRBJ1-1; possibly TRBD1 for D (6 bases). V lost 5 bases and J lost 4, with 14 bases in between. CDR3 length equals 14 residues. Germline CDR1 is SGHTA and CDR2 is FQGNSA.